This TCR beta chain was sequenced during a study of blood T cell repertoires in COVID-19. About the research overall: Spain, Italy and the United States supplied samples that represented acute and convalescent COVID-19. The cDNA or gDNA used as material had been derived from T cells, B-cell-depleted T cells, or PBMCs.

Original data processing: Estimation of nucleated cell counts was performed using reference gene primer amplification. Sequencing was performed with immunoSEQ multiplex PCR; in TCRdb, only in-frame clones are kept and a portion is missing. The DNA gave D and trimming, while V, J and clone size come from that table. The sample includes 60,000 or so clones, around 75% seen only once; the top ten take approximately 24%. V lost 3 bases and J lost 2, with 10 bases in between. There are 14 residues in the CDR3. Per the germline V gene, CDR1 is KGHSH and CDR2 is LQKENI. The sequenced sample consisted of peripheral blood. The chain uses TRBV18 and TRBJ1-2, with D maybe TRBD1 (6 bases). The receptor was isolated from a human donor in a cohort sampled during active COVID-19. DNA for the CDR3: TGTGCCAGCTCACCCACAGGGCAGAACTATGGCTACACCTTC. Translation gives CASSPTGQNYGYTF.